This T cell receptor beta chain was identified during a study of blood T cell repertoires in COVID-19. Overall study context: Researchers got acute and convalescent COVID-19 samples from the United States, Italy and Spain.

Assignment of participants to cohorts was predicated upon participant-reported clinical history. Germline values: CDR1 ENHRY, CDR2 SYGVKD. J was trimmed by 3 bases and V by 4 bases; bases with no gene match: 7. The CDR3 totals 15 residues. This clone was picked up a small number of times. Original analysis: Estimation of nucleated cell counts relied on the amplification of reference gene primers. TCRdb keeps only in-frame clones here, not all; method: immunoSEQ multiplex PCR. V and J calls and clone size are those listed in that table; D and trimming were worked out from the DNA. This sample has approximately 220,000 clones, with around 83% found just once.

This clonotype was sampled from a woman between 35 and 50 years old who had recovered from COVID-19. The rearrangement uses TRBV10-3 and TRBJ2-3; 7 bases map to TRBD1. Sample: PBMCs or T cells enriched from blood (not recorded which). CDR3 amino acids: CAISVNRGRTDTQYF. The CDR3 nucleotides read TGTGCCATCAGTGTAAACAGGGGACGTACAGATACGCAGTATTTT.